A selection of T cell receptor beta chains follows, all from one sample in a study of spatial heterogeneity in lung cancer. In TCRdb, the 5' RACE reads were re-called with MiXCR into one record per CDR3 protein. This table has around 100,000 distinct CDR3 sequences, 10% to 13% appearing once. Sample: PBMCs, taken at follow-up. Receptor source: a female donor with early-stage non-small cell lung cancer. CDR3s include the opening cysteine and the closing phenylalanine or tryptophan.

v_call cdr3_aa
TRBV5-6 CASSFLAGKWADTQYF
TRBV5-1 CASRLRDRGFFGYTF
TRBV6-6 CASSSLGKPSGNTIYF
TRBV20-1 CSAWTSGSDTQYF
TRBV28 CASSAPQKTYEQYF
TRBV2 CASRLDRGYSSNQPQHF
TRBV12-3/TRBV12-4 CASSSWGSQDTQYF
TRBV10-3 CAISSPTSGRTYEQYF
TRBV11-2 CASSFTSKNEQFF
TRBV7-8 CASSLFRAGNRNYGYTF
TRBV10-3 CAISGTGPTDTQYF
TRBV30 CAWSREEGTEAFF
TRBV28 CASSLGAATYKQYF
TRBV5-1 CASSLDGGFVNLWQFF
TRBV19 CASSIGTGKNTEAFF
TRBV11-3 CASSLELDRNTEAFF
TRBV5-1 CASSLRTGSTNTEAFF
TRBV14 CASSQVQLNTGELFF
TRBV11-2 CASSSSLAPSHEQYF
TRBV20-1 CSASGVKREHQETQYF
TRBV3-1 CASSQASRGETQYF
TRBV7-3 CASSPGQGTLYSGANVLTF
TRBV29-1 CSVEGTSYEQYF
TRBV7-9 CASSLSSEADTQYF
TRBV2 CASSPTGWEETQYF
TRBV2 CARSSGIYYNEQFF
TRBV7-9 CASSLVGRTNTGELFF
TRBV12-2 CASRLADRSTGELFF
TRBV6-1 CASRLRGQNYGYTF
TRBV7-2 CASSNYKDTQYF
TRBV4-3 CASSQAGLAGARNEQFF
TRBV2 CASRWNSGRADNEQFF
TRBV24-1 CATSDRTSGRANTGELFF
TRBV9 CASSDRASAATGELFF
TRBV2 CASRLDRGLTANYGYTF
TRBV7-8 CASSLPTDTQYF
TRBV29-1 CSAGHVVTMNTEAFF
TRBV18 CASSSTFGRGNEQFF
TRBV15 CATSPERGHYGYTF
TRBV19 CASSDRATTDTQYF
TRBV29-1 CSAPGLAGGLYEQFF
TRBV14 CASSQVPGSTEQYF
TRBV18 CASSRGTTDTQYF
TRBV11-2 CASSLRGRMNTEAFF
TRBV6-2/TRBV6-3 CASRPAGAHQFF
TRBV5-1 CASSFGTSYNEQFF